The 4 T cell receptor beta chains below come from one sample, sequenced in a study of technical replicates of blood from several donors. Libraries were prepared by immunoSEQ multiplex PCR; TCRdb keeps only in-frame clonotypes and omits some of them. This sample has 75,000 to 95,000 clones, with roughly 94% found just once. The specimen sequenced was T cells isolated from PBMCs. The source is a human donor in good health.

The chain combines TRBV28 with TRBJ1-5, with a tentative D call TRBD1 (5 bases). The V end was cut by 7 bases, the J end by 7 bases, with 17 bases between. CDR1 and CDR2 (germline): MDHEN, SYDVKM. The CDR3 contains 14 residues. The CDR3 sequence is CASTFYQGFQPQHF. CDR3 coding DNA: TGTGCCAGCACCTTTTACCAGGGATTCCAGCCCCAGCATTTT.

V is TRBV27 and J is TRBJ2-2; perhaps TRBD1 as D (6 bases). The CDR3 runs 13 residues. Germline V gene sequence: CDR1 MNHEY, CDR2 SMNVEV (reference sequence). V shed 6 bases and J shed 6 bases, with 11 bases lying between them. In nucleotides, the CDR3 is TGTGCCAGCAGACAGGGAACGCCCGGGGAGCTGTTTTTT. The encoded protein is CASRQGTPGELFF.

The chain couples TRBV4-1 to TRBJ1-3; D might be TRBD1 (6 bases). This CDR3 has 15 residues. The germline V gene has CDR1 MGHRA and CDR2 YSYEKL. Deletions cut 3 bases from V and 5 bases from J, with 14 bases between. The CDR3 DNA reads as TGCGCCAGCAGCCAGCAAACAGGGCGGCGAAACACCATATATTTT. It encodes CASSQQTGRRNTIYF.

The DNA of the CDR3 is TGTGCCAGTAGTATGCCACTATACAATGAGCAGTTCTTC. Translation: CASSMPLYNEQFF. The genes are TRBV19 and TRBJ2-1, with D hard to call. This CDR3 is built from 13 residues. The V end was cut by 3 bases, the J end by 4 bases, with 7 bases between. CDR1 is LNHDA and CDR2 is SQIVND in the germline V gene (reference sequence).